This T cell receptor beta chain was obtained from a study of T cells after somatic rescue of genetic block. This clone was picked up a small number of times. Measured with immunoSEQ multiplex PCR; TCRdb has only the in-frame clones, and not every one. The sample holds approximately 88,000 clones, approximately 90% seen once. The CDR3 spans 13 residues. The germline V and J ends were trimmed by 5 bases and 0 bases, with 7 bases remaining between them. In germline, CDR1 is GTSNPN, CDR2 SVGIG (reference sequence). The receptor was isolated from a woman under 30. V gene TRBV30 combines with J gene TRBJ2-2; TRBD1 is a possible D gene (6 bases). Sequencing used peripheral blood mononuclear cells (PBMCs). This CDR3 reads CAWDRSNTGELFF. In DNA form, the CDR3 reads TGTGCCTGGGACAGGTCGAACACCGGGGAGCTGTTTTTT. The entire variable domain, with the rest obtained from reference TRBV30 and TRBJ2-2, is as follows: SQTIHQWPATLVQPVGSPLSLECTVEGTSNPNLYWYRQAAGRGLQLLFYSVGIGQISSEVPQNLSASRPQDRQFILSSKKLLLSDSGFYLCAWDRSNTGELFFGEGSRLTVL.